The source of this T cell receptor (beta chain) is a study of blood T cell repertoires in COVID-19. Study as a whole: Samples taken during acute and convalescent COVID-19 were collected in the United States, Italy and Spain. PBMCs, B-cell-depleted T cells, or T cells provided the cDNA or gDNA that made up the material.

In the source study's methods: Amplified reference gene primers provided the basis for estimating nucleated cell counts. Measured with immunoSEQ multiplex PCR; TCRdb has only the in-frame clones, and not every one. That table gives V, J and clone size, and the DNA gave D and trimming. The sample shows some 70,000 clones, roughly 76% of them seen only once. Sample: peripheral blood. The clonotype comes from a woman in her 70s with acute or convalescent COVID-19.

The CDR3, as DNA: TGCGCCAGCAGCCAATCACCGGGACAGGGCTACAATGAGCAGTTCTTC. It codes for CASSQSPGQGYNEQFF. The chain employs TRBV4-1 and TRBJ2-1; the match to TRBD1 covers 9 bases. Germline loops: CDR1 MGHRA, CDR2 YSYEKL. Trimming at V came to 2 bases and at J to 3 bases, leaving 5 bases not matched to a gene. The CDR3 covers 16 residues.